This record concerns one T cell receptor (beta chain) sequence. Its antigen remains unknown. This entry comes from a study of T-cell memory formation after mild COVID-19. From the 5' RACE reads, TCRdb called clonotypes with MiXCR, one entry per CDR3 protein. The table lists about 360,000 distinct CDR3 sequences, around 14% of them singletons. Study results and caveats: Clonal second-wave expansions that peaked on day 37 had unconfirmed SARS-CoV-2 specificity.

V dropped 5 bases and J dropped 7; count of bases not matched to a gene: 7. The germline V gene encodes CDR1 MNHEY and CDR2 SVGAGI. The CDR3 contains 14 residues. The V gene is TRBV6-5, the J gene TRBJ2-7; 11 bases are shared with TRBD1. The clonotype originates from a man in his late teens or twenties who had mild COVID-19 (a few samples of this study predate the infection). Cell type and time point are not known. Material: PBMCs or a T cell subset sorted from them (not recorded which). CDR3 coding DNA: TGTGCCAGCAGTCCCACCGGGACAGGGGGGGAGCAGTACGTC. Amino acids: CASSPTGTGGEQYV.